Below, 11 T cell receptor beta chains from the same sample are listed, as sequenced in a study of T-cell reconstitution after alpha-beta-depleted transplantation in children. Library preparation (for TCRbeta) was performed with unique molecular identifiers. Using its own MiXCR run on the PCR reads, TCRdb lists one record per CDR3 protein. This table has about 27,000 distinct CDR3 sequences, 5% to 7% appearing once. Specimen: PBMCs, mostly from graft donor cells, collected 180 days after TCRalphabeta/CD19-depleted stem cell transplant. These receptors were collected from a male patient between 5 and 17 years old who had a stem cell transplant for acute myeloid leukemia, so the T cells may come from the graft donor.

Ten or more counts support this clonotype. The chain employs TRBV19 and TRBJ1-2; possibly TRBD1 for D (6 bases). V lost 1 base, J lost 6 bases, and 12 bases lay in between. Germline V gives CDR1 LNHDA, CDR2 SQIVND (reference sequence). This CDR3 region has 14 residues. In DNA, the CDR3 is TGTGCCAGTAGTATAGCGATACAGGGAAATGGCTACACCTTC. This codes for CASSIAIQGNGYTF.

This clonotype appeared many times. The rearrangement joins TRBV29-1 to TRBJ2-1, with D uncertain. Trimming stripped 3 bases from V and 5 bases from J, with 11 bases between. The CDR3 length is 13 residues. CDR1 is SQVTM and CDR2 is ANQGSEA in the germline V gene. CDR3 sequence: CSVEPTEHNEQFF. For the CDR3, the DNA is TGCAGCGTTGAGCCGACGGAGCACAATGAGCAGTTCTTC.

By sample fraction, this clonotype is medium-sized. The gene calls are TRBV28 and TRBJ2-1; TRBD2 matches at 9 bases. The length of the CDR3 is 18 residues. Germline assignment: CDR1 MDHEN and CDR2 SYDVKM. Trimming removed 2 bases from V and 1 base from J; junction bases left unmatched: 9. The CDR3 loop reads CASSLIVAGVGSYNEQFF. CDR3 DNA: TGTGCCAGCAGTTTAATAGTAGCGGGGGTGGGATCCTACAATGAGCAGTTCTTC.

Comment on this clonotype: No conserved phenylalanine or tryptophan is present at the end of the CDR3, so a read error is the likely explanation. This chain links TRBV12-3 or TRBV12-4 with TRBJ2-2, with D possibly being TRBD1 or TRBD2 (5 bases each). This CDR3 is 15 amino acids long. The CDR3 protein is CASSLGDAPTGELFI. The CDR3 bases are TGCGCCAGCAGTTTAGGGGACGCCCCCACCGGGGAGCTGTTTATT.

This clonotype was seen many times. This chain joins TRBV12-3 or TRBV12-4 and TRBJ2-2; TRBD2 matches at 11 bases. The CDR3 is 17 amino acids. The ends lost 3 bases at V and 1 base at J; junction bases unmatched: 4. The CDR3 DNA is TGTGCCAGCAGTTTGCTTGGACTAGCGGGGAACACCGGGGAGCTGTTTTTT. As protein: CASSLLGLAGNTGELFF.

This clonotype was observed a handful of times. This chain uses TRBV9 with TRBJ1-1; D unresolved. V dropped 4 bases and J dropped 0 bases, with 7 bases sitting between them. CDR1 is SGDLS and CDR2 is YYNGEE in the germline V gene. This CDR3 has 13 residues. The CDR3 protein is CASSLHLNTEAFF. In DNA form, the CDR3 reads TGTGCCAGCAGCCTACACCTGAACACTGAAGCTTTCTTT.

This clonotype was seen ten or more times. The chain has TRBV20-1 and TRBJ2-3; D might be TRBD1 (5 bases). Between the trimmed V and J ends, which lost 1 base and 2 bases, there was a span of 13 bases. Looked up from germline, CDR1 is DFQATT and CDR2 is SNEGSKA (reference sequence). The CDR3 is 15 amino acids. CDR3 region: CSARAATDPTDTQYF. CDR3 DNA sequence: TGCAGTGCTAGAGCTGCGACAGACCCCACAGATACGCAGTATTTT.

This clonotype was counted at least ten times. The rearrangement joins TRBV18 to TRBJ2-3; D not resolved. Looked up from germline, CDR1 is KGHSH and CDR2 is LQKENI. This CDR3 contains 13 residues. With 2 bases removed from V and 6 bases from J, the gap between germline ends came to 9 bases. CDR3 sequence: CASSPWQEDTQYF. DNA for the CDR3: TGTGCCAGCTCACCATGGCAGGAGGATACGCAGTATTTT.

There are many counts of this clonotype. This chain links TRBV6-6 with TRBJ2-6, with 11 nucleotides matching TRBD2. The germline CDR1 and CDR2 sequences are MNHNY and SVGAGI (reference sequence). V was pared by 7 bases and J by 0 bases, with 5 bases of the junction left unmatched. The CDR3 sequence is 17 residues long. The CDR3 here is CASITSGSSSGANVLTF. In DNA form, the CDR3 reads TGTGCCAGCATCACTAGCGGGAGTAGCTCTGGGGCCAACGTCCTGACTTTC.

Ten or more counts support this clonotype. Mismatch with germline at one junction end may stem from a read error. This chain joins TRBV7-7 and TRBJ2-1; D is perhaps TRBD2 (5 bases). Germline V lookup: CDR1 SSHAT, CDR2 FNYEAQ (reference sequence). The CDR3 is 12 residues long. The chain's CDR3 is CASSPTGGEQFF. Here the CDR3 DNA reads TGTGCTAGCAGCCCGACCGGAGGTGAGCAGTTCTTC.

This clonotype was seen many times. The V and J genes are TRBV28 and TRBJ2-2; 13 nucleotides line up with TRBD2. This CDR3 is built from 18 residues. Unmatched junction bases numbered 11, after V lost 4 bases and J lost 6 bases. Germline V lookup: CDR1 MDHEN, CDR2 SYDVKM. This CDR3 reads CASSSQALAGGPPGELFF. CDR3 DNA sequence: TGTGCCAGCAGTTCTCAGGCACTAGCGGGAGGGCCCCCCGGGGAGCTGTTTTTT.